The present T cell receptor (beta chain) was sequenced within a study of blood T cell repertoires in COVID-19. Study information: Whether acute or convalescent, the COVID-19 samples came from the United States, Italy and Spain.

The CDR3 runs 16 residues. CDR1 and CDR2 (germline): KGHDR, SFDVKD. The ends lost 3 bases at V and 4 bases at J; junction bases unmatched: 4. Assay: immunoSEQ multiplex PCR; the TCRdb copy retains only in-frame clones and omits some. The sample consists of 260,000 or so clones, approximately 81% of them appearing once. This clone was seen only once. The material sequenced was PBMCs or T cells enriched from blood (not recorded which). The sequence was collected from a woman between 45 and 65 years old who had recovered from COVID-19. The chain is built from TRBV24-1 and TRBJ2-1; 11 bases map to TRBD1. In DNA, the CDR3 is TGTGCCACCAGTGATCTTGGGACAGGGGGATACAATGAGCAGTTCTTC. It is translated as CATSDLGTGGYNEQFF.